This T cell receptor beta chain was sequenced in a study of T cell clonality in common variable immunodeficiency. Equal genomic DNA amounts from CVID and control samples were sequenced. The assay was immunoSEQ multiplex PCR, and TCRdb's table has in-frame clones only and misses some. Singletons are absent from the sample, which has about 47,000 clones. Study-wide points: Patient heterogeneity in the CVID cohort limited correlations between repertoire features and clinical complications. The cause of increased CVID clonality remains unclear without subpopulation sequencing. CVID subjects shared fewer TCRbeta clones than healthy controls did.

This clone has a count of ten or more. Its antigen is not known. The read falls 3 residues short of the CDR3 end, and the missing part is taken from the germline J gene. CDR1 is SGHNT and CDR2 is YYREEE in the germline V gene (reference sequence). This CDR3 spans 15 amino acids. J lost 1 base, V lost 0 bases, and 3 bases had no gene match. V usage is TRBV5-4 and J usage is TRBJ2-5, with 7 bases aligning to TRBD2. This TCR was sampled from a person aged 18 to 70 in good health. Sequenced input: peripheral blood mononuclear cells. The CDR3 DNA, read in part, is TGTGCCAGCAGCTTGGGACTAGCTCTCCAAGAGACC. It specifies CASSLGLALQET. The complete CDR3 sequence is CASSLGLALQETQYF.